This T cell receptor (beta chain) is from a study of OX40 agonist ivuxolimab in advanced cancers. Study-wide context: The patients' treatment was ivuxolimab, an agonistic anti-OX40 (CD134) antibody. Two cutaneous melanoma patients and one hepatocellular carcinoma patient, three in all, had partial responses. Points from the study as a whole: The CD4+ and CD8+ T cells in the blood had expanded clonally by week 6 at 0.1 to 3.0 mg/kg.

The repertoire was sequenced with immunoSEQ multiplex PCR; TCRdb's copy has only in-frame clones and lacks some. The sample carries tens of thousands of clones, 70% to 85% recorded once. Regarding this clone: Its antigen remains unidentified.

The clonotype was recovered from an adult with an advanced solid tumor such as melanoma, head and neck, liver or kidney cancer. Sequenced material: CD4+ or CD8+ T cells sorted from blood, taken in a trial of the OX40 agonist ivuxolimab.

Written as DNA, the CDR3 is TGTGCCAGCAGCTTCCCGGGACTAGCGGGACCCAGCACAGATACGCAGTATTTT. Translating it yields CASSFPGLAGPSTDTQYF. This chain joins TRBV7-9 and TRBJ2-3; 13 bases agree with TRBD2. The CDR3 covers 18 residues. From germline, CDR1 is SEHNR and CDR2 FQNEAQ (reference sequence). V shed 3 bases and J 0 bases; nucleotides not matched to a gene: 6.